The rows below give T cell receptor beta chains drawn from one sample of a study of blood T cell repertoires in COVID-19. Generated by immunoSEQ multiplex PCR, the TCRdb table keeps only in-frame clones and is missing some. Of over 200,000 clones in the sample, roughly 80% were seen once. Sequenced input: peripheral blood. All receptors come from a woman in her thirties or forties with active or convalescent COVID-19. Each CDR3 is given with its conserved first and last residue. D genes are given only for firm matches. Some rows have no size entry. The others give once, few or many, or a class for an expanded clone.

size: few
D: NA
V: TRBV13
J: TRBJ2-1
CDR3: CASSLGGSGSYNEQFF
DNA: TGTGCCAGCAGCTTAGGGGGCTCTGGGTCCTACAATGAGCAGTTCTTC

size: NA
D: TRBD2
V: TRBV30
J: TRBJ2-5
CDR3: CAWSGGLAGGQSVTQYF
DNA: TGTGCCTGGAGTGGGGGACTAGCGGGAGGGCAGTCCGTGACCCAGTACTTC

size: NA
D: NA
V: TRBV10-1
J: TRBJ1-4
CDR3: CASSESKFGTGKRSANEKLFF
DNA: TGCGCCAGCAGTGAGTCGAAGTTCGGCACAGGGAAGCGGTCGGCTAATGAAAAACTGTTTTTT

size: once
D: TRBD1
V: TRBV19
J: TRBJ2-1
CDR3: CAVQGGSYNEQFF
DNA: TGTGCCGTACAGGGGGGATCCTACAATGAGCAGTTCTTC

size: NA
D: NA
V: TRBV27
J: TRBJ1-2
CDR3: CASSSPTAANYGYTF
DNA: TGTGCCAGCAGTTCCCCGACAGCCGCTAACTATGGCTACACCTTC

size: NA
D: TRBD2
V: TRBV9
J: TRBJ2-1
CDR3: CASSVALVTSGYNEQFF
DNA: TGTGCCAGCAGCGTAGCTCTTGTGACTAGCGGCTACAATGAGCAGTTCTTC

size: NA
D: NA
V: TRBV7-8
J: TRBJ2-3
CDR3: CASSSDLSGLRTDTQYF
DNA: TGTGCCAGCAGCTCCGACCTGAGCGGGCTACGCACAGATACGCAGTATTTT

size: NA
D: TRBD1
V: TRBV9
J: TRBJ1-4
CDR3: CASSSGTGGGEKLFF
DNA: TGTGCCAGCAGCTCCGGGACAGGGGGAGGTGAAAAACTGTTTTTT

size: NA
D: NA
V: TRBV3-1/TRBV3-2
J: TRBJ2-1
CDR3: CASSHSGVISYNEQFF
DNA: TGTGCCAGCAGCCATTCGGGGGTCATCTCCTACAATGAGCAGTTCTTC

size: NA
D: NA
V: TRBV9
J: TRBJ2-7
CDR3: CASSVEGGGTYEQYF
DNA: TGTGCCAGCAGCGTAGAAGGGGGGGGCACCTACGAGCAGTACTTC

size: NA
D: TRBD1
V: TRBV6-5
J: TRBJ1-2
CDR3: CASSQTGAYGYTF
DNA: TGTGCCAGCAGTCAGACAGGGGCCTATGGCTACACCTTC

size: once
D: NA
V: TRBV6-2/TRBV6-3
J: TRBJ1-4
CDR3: CASSYSGNGNEKLFF
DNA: TGTGCCAGCAGTTACTCGGGCAATGGAAATGAAAAACTGTTTTTT

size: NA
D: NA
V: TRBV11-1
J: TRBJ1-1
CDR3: CASSTLRAAEAFF
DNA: TGTGCCAGCAGCACCCTCAGGGCGGCTGAAGCTTTCTTT

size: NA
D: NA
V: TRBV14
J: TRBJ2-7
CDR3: CASSQEGGVKQYF
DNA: TGTGCCAGCAGCCAAGAAGGAGGGGTTAAGCAGTACTTC

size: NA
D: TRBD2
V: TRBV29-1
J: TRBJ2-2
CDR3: CSVDSTGGGTGELFF
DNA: TGCAGCGTTGACTCCACGGGGGGGGGCACCGGGGAGCTGTTTTTT

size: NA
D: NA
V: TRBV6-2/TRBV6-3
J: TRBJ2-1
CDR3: CASSPPRDNNEQFF
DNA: TGTGCCAGCAGCCCTCCGCGGGATAACAATGAGCAGTTCTTC

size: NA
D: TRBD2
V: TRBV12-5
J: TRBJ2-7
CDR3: CASGLVRGTSGIHEQYF
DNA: TGTGCTAGTGGTTTGGTACGAGGGACTAGCGGGATCCACGAGCAGTACTTC

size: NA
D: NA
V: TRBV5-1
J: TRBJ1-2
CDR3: CASSLAIQETNYGYTF
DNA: TGCGCCAGCAGCTTGGCTATACAGGAGACTAACTATGGCTACACCTTC

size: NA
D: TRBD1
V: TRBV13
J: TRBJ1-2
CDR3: CASSLPGTAPYYGYTF
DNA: TGTGCCAGCAGCTTACCAGGGACAGCCCCCTACTATGGCTACACCTTC

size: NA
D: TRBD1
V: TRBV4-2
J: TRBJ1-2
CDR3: CASSQEYRADRIIF
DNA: TGTGCCAGCAGCCAAGAATACCGGGCGGACAGGATTATCTTC

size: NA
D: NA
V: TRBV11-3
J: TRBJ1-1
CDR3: CASSPLTRGTEAFF
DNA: TGTGCCAGCAGCCCGTTGACTCGGGGGACTGAAGCTTTCTTT

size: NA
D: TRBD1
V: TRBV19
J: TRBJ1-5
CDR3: CASSGDRAPQPQHF
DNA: TGTGCCAGTAGTGGGGACAGGGCCCCTCAGCCCCAGCATTTT

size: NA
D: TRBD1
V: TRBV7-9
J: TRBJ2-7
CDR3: CASSPPWTGLFSYEQYF
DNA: TGTGCCAGCAGCCCGCCGTGGACAGGGCTTTTCTCCTACGAGCAGTACTTC

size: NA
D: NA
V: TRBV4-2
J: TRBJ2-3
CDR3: CASSYYLEGPSTDTQYF
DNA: TGTGCCAGCAGCTATTATTTGGAGGGGCCAAGCACAGATACGCAGTATTTT

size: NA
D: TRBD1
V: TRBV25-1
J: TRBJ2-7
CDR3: CASSDRRPRQGGYEQYF
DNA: TGTGCCAGCAGTGACCGACGTCCACGACAGGGGGGGTACGAGCAGTACTTC

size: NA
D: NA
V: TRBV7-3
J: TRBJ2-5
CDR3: CASSLNEGMWETQYF
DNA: TGTGCCAGCAGCTTAAATGAGGGAATGTGGGAGACCCAGTACTTC

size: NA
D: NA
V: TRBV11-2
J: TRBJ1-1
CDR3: CASSWGPMDTEAFF
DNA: TGTGCCAGCAGCTGGGGGCCGATGGACACTGAAGCTTTCTTT

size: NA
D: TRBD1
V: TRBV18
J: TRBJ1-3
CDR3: CASSPPNRGGSGNTIYF
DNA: TGTGCCAGCTCACCACCGAACAGGGGGGGCTCTGGAAACACCATATATTTT

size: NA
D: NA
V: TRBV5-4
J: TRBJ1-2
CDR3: CASSLPQGGTSYGYTF
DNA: TGTGCCAGCAGCCTCCCACAGGGAGGGACTAGCTATGGCTACACCTTC

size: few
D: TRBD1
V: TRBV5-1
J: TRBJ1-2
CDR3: CASSLVFKAGGNYGYTF
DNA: TGCGCCAGCAGCTTGGTATTTAAGGCAGGGGGAAACTATGGCTACACCTTC

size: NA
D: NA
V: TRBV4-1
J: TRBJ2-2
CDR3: CASSQDGQANTGELFF
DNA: TGCGCCAGCAGCCAAGATGGCCAGGCGAACACCGGGGAGCTGTTTTTT

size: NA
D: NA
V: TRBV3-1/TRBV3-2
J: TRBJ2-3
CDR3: CASSQDSAQRISTDTQYF
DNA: TGTGCCAGCAGCCAAGATTCGGCCCAGCGGATTAGCACAGATACGCAGTATTTT

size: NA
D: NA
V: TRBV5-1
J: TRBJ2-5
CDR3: CASSSGLQETQYF
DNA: TGCGCCAGCAGCTCAGGACTACAAGAGACCCAGTACTTC

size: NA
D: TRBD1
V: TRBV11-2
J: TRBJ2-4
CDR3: CASSPTGNLLLAKNIQYF
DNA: TGTGCCAGCAGCCCGACAGGGAACCTTCTTCTAGCCAAAAACATTCAGTACTTC

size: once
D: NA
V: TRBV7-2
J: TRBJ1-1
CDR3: CASSSSRRTEAFF
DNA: TGTGCCAGCAGCTCCTCTCGGAGAACTGAAGCTTTCTTT

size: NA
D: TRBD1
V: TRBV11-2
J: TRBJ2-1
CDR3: CASSLVAGGRPAEQFF
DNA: TGTGCCAGCAGCTTAGTGGCAGGGGGCAGACCGGCTGAGCAGTTCTTC

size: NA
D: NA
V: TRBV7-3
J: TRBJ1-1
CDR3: CASSLTSGNTEAFF
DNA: TGTGCCAGCAGCTTAACGTCCGGGAACACTGAAGCTTTCTTT

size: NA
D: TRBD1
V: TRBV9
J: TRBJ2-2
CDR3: CASSASGTGLTGELFF
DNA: TGTGCCAGCAGCGCGTCCGGGACAGGGTTAACCGGGGAGCTGTTTTTT

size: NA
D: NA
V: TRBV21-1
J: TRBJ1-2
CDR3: CASSKAGGPYGYTF
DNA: TGTGCCAGCAGCAAAGCCGGAGGGCCCTATGGCTACACCTTC

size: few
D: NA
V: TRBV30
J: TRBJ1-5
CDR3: CAWSAPSQPQHF
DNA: TGTGCCTGGAGCGCTCCTAGTCAGCCCCAGCATTTT

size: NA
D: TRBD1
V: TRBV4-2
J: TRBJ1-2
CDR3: CASSARDRVNGYTF
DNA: TGTGCCAGCAGCGCCCGGGACAGGGTGAACGGCTACACCTTC

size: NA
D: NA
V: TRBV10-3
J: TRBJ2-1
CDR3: CAISQGDVFSNEQFF
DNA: TGTGCCATCAGTCAAGGAGACGTTTTTAGTAATGAGCAGTTCTTC

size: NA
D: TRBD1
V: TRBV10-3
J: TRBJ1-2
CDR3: CAISDLRDRAWSDGYTF
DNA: TGTGCCATCAGTGATTTACGGGACAGGGCTTGGTCCGATGGCTACACCTTC

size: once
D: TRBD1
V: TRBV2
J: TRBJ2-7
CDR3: CASSSPGTDSYEQYF
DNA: TGTGCCAGCAGTAGTCCCGGGACAGACAGCTACGAGCAGTACTTC

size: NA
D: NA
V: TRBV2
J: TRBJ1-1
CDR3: CASSEGGRGSSEAFF
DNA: TGTGCCAGCAGTGAAGGTGGCAGGGGAAGTTCTGAAGCTTTCTTT

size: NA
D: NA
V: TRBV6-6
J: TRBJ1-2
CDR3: CASSYSVGDNDYTF
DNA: TGTGCCAGCAGTTACTCGGTAGGGGATAATGACTACACCTTC

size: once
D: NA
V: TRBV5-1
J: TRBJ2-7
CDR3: CASSPGTYEQYF
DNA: TGCGCCAGCAGCCCAGGGACCTACGAGCAGTACTTC

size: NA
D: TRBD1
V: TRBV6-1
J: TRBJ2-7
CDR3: CASSAPVRDSTSYEQYF
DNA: TGTGCCAGCAGTGCCCCTGTCCGGGACAGTACCTCCTACGAGCAGTACTTC

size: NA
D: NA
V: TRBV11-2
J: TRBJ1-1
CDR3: CASNIGGGAEAFF
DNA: TGTGCCAGCAACATAGGGGGAGGGGCTGAAGCTTTCTTT

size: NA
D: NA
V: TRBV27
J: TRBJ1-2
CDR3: CASSPNSYLPDGEYGYTF
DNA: TGTGCCAGCAGTCCCAACAGTTACCTCCCGGACGGGGAGTATGGCTACACCTTC

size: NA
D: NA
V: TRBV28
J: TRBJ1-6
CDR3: CASSRQVTNSPLHF
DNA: TGTGCCAGCAGTAGACAGGTCACTAATTCACCCCTCCACTTT

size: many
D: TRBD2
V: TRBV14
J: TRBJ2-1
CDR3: CASSRSLAGGPQFF
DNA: TGTGCCAGCAGCCGTTCCCTAGCGGGAGGGCCTCAGTTCTTC

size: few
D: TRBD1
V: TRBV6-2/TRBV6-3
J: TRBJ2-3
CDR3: CASSPGQGADTQYF
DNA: TGTGCCAGCAGCCCGGGACAGGGGGCAGATACGCAGTATTTT

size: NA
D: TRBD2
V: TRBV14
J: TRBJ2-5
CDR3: CASSQDRTSDAETQYF
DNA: TGTGCCAGCAGCCAAGATAGGACTAGCGATGCGGAGACCCAGTACTTC

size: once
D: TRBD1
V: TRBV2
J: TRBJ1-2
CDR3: CASRAGTGGPNYGYTF
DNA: TGTGCCAGCAGAGCCGGGACAGGCGGCCCTAACTATGGCTACACCTTC

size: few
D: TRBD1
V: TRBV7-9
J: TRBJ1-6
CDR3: CASSYGGTVNSPLHF
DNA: TGTGCCAGCAGCTATGGGGGGACAGTCAATTCACCCCTCCACTTT

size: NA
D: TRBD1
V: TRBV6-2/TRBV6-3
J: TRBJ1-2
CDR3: CASSPVRDRGDYGYTF
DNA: TGTGCCAGCAGCCCTGTAAGGGACAGGGGTGACTATGGCTACACCTTC

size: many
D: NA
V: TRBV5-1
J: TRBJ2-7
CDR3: CASSRAGGPSYEQYF
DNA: TGCGCCAGCAGCAGGGCCGGAGGGCCATCCTACGAGCAGTACTTC

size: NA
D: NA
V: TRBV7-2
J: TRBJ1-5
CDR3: CASSPGGWNQPQHF
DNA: TGTGCCAGCAGCCCCGGGGGGTGGAATCAGCCCCAGCATTTT